The T cell receptor beta chain under discussion was sequenced for a study of blood T cell repertoires in COVID-19. Study summary: PBMCs, B-cell-depleted T cells, or T cells provided the cDNA or gDNA that made up the material.

CDR1 MNHEY and CDR2 SVGAGI come from the germline V gene. Trimming removed 6 bases from V and 7 bases from J, with 12 bases in between. The CDR3 sequence is 12 residues long. The data were produced by immunoSEQ multiplex PCR, yet TCRdb's version contains in-frame clones alone and is incomplete. Altogether around 110,000 clones are present, about 80% being singletons, with the ten largest covering over 6%. This clonotype originated in a man aged 70-80 years with active or convalescent COVID-19. The chain employs TRBV6-5 and TRBJ1-1; the D is unclear. The material sequenced was peripheral blood. The CDR3 nucleotides read TGTGCCAGCAGCCAAGACAAATATGAAGCTTTCTTT. Protein sequence: CASSQDKYEAFF.